Here is one T cell receptor beta chain with its context. The antigen remains undetermined. Trimming took off 4 bases at V and 0 bases at J, with 9 bases between the two ends. The CDR3 is 14 amino acids. CDR1 is MNHEY, CDR2 SMNVEV, per germline (reference sequence). Terminally differentiated effector memory CD45RA+ cells were left out of the naive CD8 fraction, which was CD45RO-negative and positively selected for CCR7. This sample was taken from a study of shared clonotypes between healthy human individuals. Produced via immunoSEQ multiplex PCR; TCRdb's table is partial and in-frame only. This table holds about 650,000 clones, roughly 95% found once. Points from the study as a whole: Measured sharing among donors was expected to vary with sequencing depth. Clonotypes which were not shared had lower generation probabilities than clonotypes that all four donors shared.

The chain uses TRBV27 and TRBJ1-1; possible D gene TRBD1, 6 bases. The TCR comes from a woman in her twenties or thirties in good health. Material: naive CD8+ T cells sorted from blood. CDR3 sequence: CASSYGGMNTEAFF. In DNA form, the CDR3 reads TGTGCCAGCAGTTACGGGGGCATGAACACTGAAGCTTTCTTT.